This entry lists 24 T cell receptor beta chains sequenced from one sample in a study of shared clonotypes between healthy human individuals (dated by TCRdb to between 2020 and 2021). The library was prepared using the immunoSEQ multiplex PCR assay. Sourced from immuneACCESS, this table was stored by TCRdb with only in-frame sequences that have V and J called. A share of the clones is absent; for the studies checked, an unresolved V gene accounts for under half, and the remainder has no known explanation. The sample table records around 1.1 million clones; 75% to 85% of these occur just once. 0.6% to 0.75% of the sample is in the top ten clones. The material sequenced was memory CD4+ T cells from PBMCs. Read against the paper, the sample's cell subset or site label means: CD45RA-negative fraction. These TCRs come from a man younger than 30 in good health. Some clones in this sample may be carry-over from other donors' samples.

The rearrangement joins TRBV10-3 to TRBJ2-3; possible D gene TRBD1, 6 bases. Germline V lookup: CDR1 ENHRY, CDR2 SYGVKD. V was shortened by 0 bases and J by 13 bases, with 20 bases between the two germline ends. The CDR3 has 15 residues. The CDR3, as DNA: TGTGCCATCAGTGAGTCGCTAACACAGGGATTTAAGGAGTATTTT. It yields the protein CAISESLTQGFKEYF.

The V and J genes are TRBV28 and TRBJ1-2; possibly TRBD1 for D (5 bases). The CDR3 has 19 amino acids. V lost 5 bases and J lost 0, with 25 bases in between. CDR1 MDHEN and CDR2 SYDVKM come from the germline V gene. The CDR3 DNA is TGTGCCAGCAGTATTTCTATCCGTCGGGGCCGCGACACTAACTATGGCTACACCTTC. This translates into CASSISIRRGRDTNYGYTF.

The chain joins TRBV25-1 to TRBJ1-5, with TRBD1 matching 7 bases. The CDR3 extends over 12 amino acids. The junction had 3 bases not matched to a gene; V was cut back by 8 bases and J by 5 bases. CDR1 is MGHDK and CDR2 is SYGVNS in the germline V gene. The CDR3 region is CASQTGDQPQHF. The CDR3 DNA follows: TGTGCCAGCCAAACAGGGGATCAGCCCCAGCATTTT.

The chain joins TRBV2 to TRBJ2-1; 8 bases fit TRBD2. The trim removed 5 bases at V and 7 bases at J, leaving 4 bases unmatched. Per germline, CDR1 SNHLY and CDR2 FYNNEI. The CDR3 has 13 residues. CDR3 sequence (DNA): TGTGCCAGCAGTCACCGACTAGCGAATGAGCAGTTCTTC. It translates to CASSHRLANEQFF.

This chain links TRBV5-1 with TRBJ2-2; D may be TRBD2 (5 bases). The V and J ends lost 3 bases and 5 bases respectively, with 11 bases between them. CDR1 and CDR2 from the germline V gene are SGHRS and YFSETQ. This CDR3 region has 14 residues. The CDR3 is CASSSSGWTGELFF. DNA for the CDR3: TGCGCCAGCAGCTCCAGCGGTTGGACCGGGGAGCTGTTTTTT.

This clone turned up a few times. The rearrangement joins TRBV11-2 to TRBJ2-3, with 9 bases identical to TRBD2. This CDR3 is 16 amino acids long. The germline gives CDR1 SGHAT, CDR2 FQNNGV. The trim removed 4 bases at V and 2 bases at J, leaving 7 bases unmatched. CDR3 protein: CASSSLAGPFTDTQYF. DNA for the CDR3: TGTGCCAGCAGCTCCCTAGCGGGACCCTTCACAGATACGCAGTATTTT.

The V gene is TRBV7-9, the J gene TRBJ2-7; weak D call: TRBD2 (6 bases). Trimming shortened V by 6 bases and J by 7 bases, and 22 bases separated the two germline ends. This CDR3 spans 15 amino acids. CDR1 and CDR2 (germline): SEHNR, FQNEAQ (reference sequence). CDR3 DNA sequence: TGTGCCAGCAGGATACCCCTTGGGGCTCGGGGGGAGCAGTACTTC. Its protein is CASRIPLGARGEQYF.

The J gene is TRBJ1-2, the V gene TRBV29-1; a weak D match, TRBD1 (5 bases). Germline lookup yields CDR1 SQVTM and CDR2 ANQGSEA. The CDR3 loop spans 14 amino acids. V was trimmed by 6 bases and J by 4 bases, leaving 18 bases between them. The CDR3 loop reads CSVLRTGEGYGYTF. CDR3 in DNA: TGCAGCGTCCTCAGGACGGGGGAGGGCTATGGCTACACCTTC.

This chain links TRBV11-2 with TRBJ1-1; D is ambiguous. Germline V lookup: CDR1 SGHAT, CDR2 FQNNGV. Trimming took 5 bases from V and 0 from J, leaving 7 bases between them. This CDR3 contains 13 residues. The CDR3 is CASSIRMNTEAFF. In nucleotides, the CDR3 is TGTGCCAGCAGCATTAGAATGAACACTGAAGCTTTCTTT.

The rearrangement uses TRBV28 and TRBJ2-1; D unresolved. CDR1 is MDHEN and CDR2 is SYDVKM in the germline V gene. The CDR3 runs 13 residues. V lost 3 bases to trimming and J lost 7 bases, with 10 bases between them. The DNA of the CDR3 is TGTGCCAGCAGTTTCGGCAGATCAAATGAGCAGTTCTTC. This translates into CASSFGRSNEQFF. The full variable domain, its missing parts supplied by reference TRBV28 and TRBJ2-1, is DVKVTQSSRYLVKRTGEKVFLECVQDMDHENMFWYRQDPGLGLRLIYFSYDVKMKEKGDIPEGYSVSREKKERFSLILESASTNQTSMYLCASSFGRSNEQFFGPGTRLTVL.

The chain links TRBV23-1 to TRBJ2-1; D remains ambiguous. TRBV23-1 is placed among ORFs of uncertain function. The CDR3 consists of 16 residues. V shed 4 bases and J shed 5 bases, with 18 bases lying between them. The CDR3 nucleotides are TGCGCCAGCAGTCCCCTCTGTGGGCCGTTCCACAATGAGCAGTTCTTC. Its protein is CASSPLCGPFHNEQFF.

Concerning this clone: This CDR3 is also generated by other DNA sequences in the sample. The chain couples TRBV5-1 to TRBJ2-2; D could derive from TRBD1 or TRBD2 (5 bases each). Trimming left V 2 bases short and J 5 bases short, with 7 bases between. The CDR3 has 13 residues. The germline CDR1 and CDR2 sequences are SGHRS and YFSETQ. CDR3 region: CASSFGTTGELFF. The CDR3 DNA is TGCGCCAGCAGCTTCGGGACGACCGGGGAGCTGTTTTTT.

This clone was recorded a few times. J is TRBJ2-1 and V is TRBV11-3; D is uncertain. This CDR3 spans 12 amino acids. CDR1 and CDR2 (germline): SGHNT, YENEEA. The V end was cut by 5 bases, the J end by 5 bases, with 7 bases between. The CDR3 sequence: CASSHYNNEQFF. The CDR3 nucleotides are TGTGCCAGCAGCCACTATAACAATGAGCAGTTCTTC. Variable domain in full (rest from reference TRBV11-3 and TRBJ2-1): EAGVVQSPRYKIIEKKQPVAFWCNPISGHNTLYWYLQNLGQGPELLIRYENEEAVDDSQLPKDRFSAERLKGVDSTLKIQPAELGDSAVYLCASSHYNNEQFFGPGTRLTVL.

This clone appeared a few times. The chain employs TRBV18 and TRBJ1-4; D remains unclear. The germline CDR1 and CDR2 sequences are KGHSH and LQKENI. Trimming stripped 5 bases from V and 3 bases from J, with 7 bases between. The CDR3 runs 13 residues. The CDR3 here is CASSGNSNEKLFF. The CDR3 nucleotides are TGTGCCAGCTCAGGGAACTCTAATGAAAAACTGTTTTTT.

The V and J genes are TRBV28 and TRBJ1-3; unclear D gene. CDR3 length: 13 residues. Germline CDR1 is MDHEN and CDR2 is SYDVKM. V was shortened by 3 bases and J by 2 bases, with 5 bases between the two germline ends. The CDR3 sequence is CASSFTAGNTIYF. In nucleotides, the CDR3 is TGTGCCAGCAGTTTTACCGCTGGAAACACCATATATTTT.

The chain links TRBV2 to TRBJ2-1, with TRBD2 as a possible D gene (5 bases). Germline assignment: CDR1 SNHLY and CDR2 FYNNEI. The CDR3 covers 14 residues. The V gene lost 3 bases and the J gene lost 4 bases, with 10 bases spanning the gap. This CDR3 reads CASSEVRDYNEQFF. The DNA of the CDR3 is TGTGCCAGCAGTGAGGTACGGGATTACAATGAGCAGTTCTTC.

The CDR3 sequence: CASRREGLRTDTQYF. In DNA form, the CDR3 reads TGTGCCAGCCGGCGCGAGGGGCTCAGGACAGATACGCAGTATTTT. The chain uses TRBV6-5 and TRBJ2-3; either TRBD1 or TRBD2 may supply D (5 bases each). V was trimmed by 8 bases and J by 3 bases, leaving 18 bases between them. Germline V gene data show CDR1 as MNHEY and CDR2 as SVGAGI. The CDR3 covers 15 residues.

As regards this clone: The sample carries other DNA sequences with the same CDR3. This chain joins TRBV6-5 and TRBJ1-6, with D hard to call. The CDR3 runs 16 residues. CDR1 is MNHEY, CDR2 SVGAGI, per germline. V lost 2 bases and J 7 bases, leaving 15 bases between the germline ends. CDR3: CASSYAGRGYNSPLHF. In nucleotides, the CDR3 is TGTGCCAGCAGTTACGCGGGCCGTGGCTACAATTCACCCCTCCACTTT.

The chain uses TRBV6-6 and TRBJ1-1; D may be TRBD1 (5 bases). Looked up from germline, CDR1 is MNHNY and CDR2 is SVGAGI (reference sequence). Trimming shortened V by 8 bases and J by 4 bases, and 17 bases separated the two germline ends. The CDR3 contains 14 residues. The CDR3 DNA reads TGTGCCAGCGGCGAAAGGGGTGGGGTCACTGAAGCTTTCTTT. Translated, it gives CASGERGGVTEAFF.

This clone was seen many times. In DNA, the CDR3 is TGTGCCAGCAGTTCCAATCCGACAGGCCCTTATGGCTACACCTTC. Translation gives CASSSNPTGPYGYTF. V usage is TRBV28 and J usage is TRBJ1-2; the D gene is possibly TRBD1 (6 bases). The V and J ends lost 4 bases and 5 bases respectively, with 17 bases between them. This CDR3 contains 15 residues. Germline V gene data show CDR1 as MDHEN and CDR2 as SYDVKM.

There are a few counts of this clone. V usage is TRBV5-4 and J usage is TRBJ2-3, with D unresolved. V was trimmed by 0 bases and J by 4 bases, leaving 3 bases between them. This CDR3 is built from 12 residues. The germline V gene has CDR1 SGHNT and CDR2 YYREEE (reference sequence). CDR3 region: CASSLVADTQYF. DNA of the CDR3: TGTGCCAGCAGCTTGGTGGCAGATACGCAGTATTTT.

This chain joins TRBV2 and TRBJ2-1; 10 bases are shared with TRBD1. Germline lookup yields CDR1 SNHLY and CDR2 FYNNEI. After removal of 6 bases from V and 15 bases from J, the junction contained 14 bases not matched to a gene. The length of the CDR3 is 14 residues. The CDR3 here is CASRSERQGALRFF. The CDR3 nucleotides are TGTGCCAGCAGGTCAGAAAGACAGGGGGCCCTGCGGTTCTTC.

V is TRBV7-8 and J is TRBJ1-3; TRBD1 might be the D (6 bases). CDR1 and CDR2 (germline): SGHVS, FQNEAQ. CDR3 size: 18 residues. Trimming shortened V by 1 base and J by 3 bases, and 19 bases separated the two germline ends. The CDR3 DNA reads as TGTGCCAGCAGCTTAGGGAAACGGGGGGCGGAACGTGGAAACACCATATATTTT. Its translation: CASSLGKRGAERGNTIYF.

V gene TRBV4-1 combines with J gene TRBJ2-7, with TRBD1 matching over 10 bases. This CDR3 has 16 residues. V shed 0 bases, J shed 5 bases, and the junction held 7 bases outside the gene matches. Germline V gene lookup returns CDR1 MGHRA and CDR2 YSYEKL. The CDR3 nucleotides read TGCGCCAGCAGCCAAGATTGGGGACAGGGGCCCCACGAGCAGTACTTC. Residues: CASSQDWGQGPHEQYF.